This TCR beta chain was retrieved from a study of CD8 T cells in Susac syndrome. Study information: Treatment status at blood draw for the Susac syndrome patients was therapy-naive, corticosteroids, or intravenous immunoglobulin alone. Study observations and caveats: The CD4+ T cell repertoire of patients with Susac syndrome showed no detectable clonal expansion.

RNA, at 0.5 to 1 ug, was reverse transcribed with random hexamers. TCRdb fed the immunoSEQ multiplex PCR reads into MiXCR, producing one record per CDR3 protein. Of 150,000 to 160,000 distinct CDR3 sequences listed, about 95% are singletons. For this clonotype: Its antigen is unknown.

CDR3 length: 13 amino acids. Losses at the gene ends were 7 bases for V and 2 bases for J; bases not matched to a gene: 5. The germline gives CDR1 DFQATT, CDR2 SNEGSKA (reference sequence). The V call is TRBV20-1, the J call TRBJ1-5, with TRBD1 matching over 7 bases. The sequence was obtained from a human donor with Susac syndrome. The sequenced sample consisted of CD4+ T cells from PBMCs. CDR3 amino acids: CSVVQGRNQPQHF. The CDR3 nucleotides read TGCAGTGTCGTACAGGGGCGCAATCAGCCCCAGCATTTT.